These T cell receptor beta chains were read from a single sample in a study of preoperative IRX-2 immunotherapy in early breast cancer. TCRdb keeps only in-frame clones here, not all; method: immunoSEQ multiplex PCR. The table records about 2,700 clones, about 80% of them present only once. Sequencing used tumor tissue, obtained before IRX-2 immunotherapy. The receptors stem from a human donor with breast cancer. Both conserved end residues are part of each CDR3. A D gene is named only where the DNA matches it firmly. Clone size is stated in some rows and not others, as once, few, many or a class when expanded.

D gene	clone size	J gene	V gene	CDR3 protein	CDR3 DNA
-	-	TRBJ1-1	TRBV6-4	CASSGGEGRRNTEAFF	TGTGCCAGCAGCGGGGGTGAGGGCCGCCGGAACACTGAAGCTTTCTTT
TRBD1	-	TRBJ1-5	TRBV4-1	CASSQAGGSNQPQHF	TGCGCCAGCAGCCAAGCAGGGGGGAGCAATCAGCCCCAGCATTTT
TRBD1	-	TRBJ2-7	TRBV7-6	CASSPKGTGDLYEQYF	TGTGCCAGCAGCCCGAAAGGGACAGGGGACCTCTACGAGCAGTACTTC
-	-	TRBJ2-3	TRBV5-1	CVSSPASYTDTQYF	TGCGTCAGCAGCCCGGCCAGTTACACAGATACGCAGTATTTT
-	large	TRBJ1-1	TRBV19	CASSPVRNTEAFF	TGTGCCAGTAGTCCAGTGAGGAACACTGAAGCTTTCTTT
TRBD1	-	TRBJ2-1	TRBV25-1	CASRRWSGTGNNEQFF	TGTGCCAGCAGGCGGTGGTCGGGGACAGGGAACAATGAGCAGTTCTTC
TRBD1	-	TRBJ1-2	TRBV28	CALSGGTAGYGYTF	TGTGCCCTATCAGGGGGTACGGCCGGCTATGGCTACACCTTC
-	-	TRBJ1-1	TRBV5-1	CASSLQAEGTEAFF	TGCGCCAGCAGCTTGCAAGCCGAGGGGACTGAAGCTTTCTTT
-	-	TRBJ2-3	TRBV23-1	CASSLISGTDTQYF	TGCGCCAGCAGCTTGATAAGCGGCACAGATACGCAGTATTTT
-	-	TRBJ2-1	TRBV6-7	CASSYGLQNEQFF	TGTGCCAGCAGTTACGGGCTTCAGAATGAGCAGTTCTTC
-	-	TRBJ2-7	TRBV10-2	CATTSDRSYEQYF	TGCGCCACCACTAGCGACAGGTCCTACGAGCAGTACTTC
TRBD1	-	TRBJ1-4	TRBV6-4	CASTEVDRTDSNEKLFF	TGTGCCAGCACCGAGGTGGACAGGACCGATTCTAATGAAAAACTGTTTTTT
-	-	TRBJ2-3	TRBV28	CASSFPASRADTQYF	TGTGCCAGCAGTTTCCCCGCTAGCCGGGCAGATACGCAGTATTTT
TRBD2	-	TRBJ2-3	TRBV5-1	CASSFGTSGGLSTDTQYF	TGCGCCAGCAGCTTCGGGACTAGCGGCGGTCTGAGCACAGATACGCAGTATTTT
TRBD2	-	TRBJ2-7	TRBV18	CASSPTLRLAGVGEQYF	TGTGCCAGCTCACCCACCCTGAGACTAGCGGGAGTTGGTGAGCAGTACTTC
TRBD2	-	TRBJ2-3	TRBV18	CASSQLPAAGEADTQYF	TGTGCCAGCTCTCAACTGCCGGCAGCGGGAGAGGCAGATACGCAGTATTTT
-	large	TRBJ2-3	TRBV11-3	CASSLMGVSTDTQYF	TGTGCCAGCAGCTTAATGGGAGTTTCCACAGATACGCAGTATTTT
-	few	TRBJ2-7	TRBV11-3	CASSLAFGSSYEQYF	TGTGCCAGCAGCTTGGCGTTTGGGAGCTCCTACGAGCAGTACTTC
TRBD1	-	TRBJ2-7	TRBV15	CATSRSYRGAVEQYF	TGTGCCACCAGCAGATCTTACAGGGGAGCGGTCGAGCAGTACTTC
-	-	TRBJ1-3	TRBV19	CASSLGPTSGNTIYF	TGTGCCAGTAGTTTGGGACCGACCTCTGGAAACACCATATATTTT
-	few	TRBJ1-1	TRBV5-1	CASSLASSNTEAFF	TGCGCCAGCAGCTTGGCCTCGTCGAACACTGAAGCTTTCTTT
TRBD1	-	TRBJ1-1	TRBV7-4	CASSPSDRGSAFF	TGTGCCAGCAGCCCGTCTGACAGGGGATCAGCTTTCTTT
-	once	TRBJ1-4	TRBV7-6	CASSWAGTENEKLFF	TGTGCCAGCAGCTGGGCCGGGACGGAGAATGAAAAACTGTTTTTT
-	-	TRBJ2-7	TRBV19	CASSMGHLVPYEQYF	TGTGCCAGTAGTATGGGACACCTAGTTCCCTACGAGCAGTACTTC
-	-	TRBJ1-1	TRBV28	CASSLFGGLGTEAFF	TGTGCCAGCAGTTTATTCGGGGGGCTAGGAACTGAAGCTTTCTTT
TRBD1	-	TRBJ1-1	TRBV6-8	CASSYSSETGLTEAFF	TGTGCCAGCAGTTACTCGAGTGAGACAGGGCTTACTGAAGCTTTCTTT
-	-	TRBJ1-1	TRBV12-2	CATARGQGAGMNTEAFF	TGTGCGACAGCCCGCGGGCAGGGGGCGGGTATGAACACTGAAGCTTTCTTT